This T cell receptor (beta chain) was identified during a study of T cells in women clearing cervical HPV infection. The CDR3 length is 15 residues. Per germline, CDR1 SGHRS and CDR2 YFSETQ. V lost 0 bases and J 1 base, leaving 9 bases between the germline ends. In regard to this clone: Read coverage stops 3 residues before the CDR3 terminus; the germline J gene supplies the remainder.

TCRdb keeps only in-frame clones here, not all; method: immunoSEQ multiplex PCR. The ten top clones account for around 6.4%, within a sample of around 40,000 clones. This TCR came from a woman between 18 and 70 years old with a cervical HPV16 infection that either progressed to CIN3+ or cleared (not recorded which). Sequencing used blood buffy coat. The rearrangement joins TRBV5-1 to TRBJ2-3, with D tentatively TRBD1 (6 bases). CDR3 DNA, as far as it was read: TGCGCCAGCAGCTTGGGCGCAGGGGGCACAGATACG. This gives the protein CASSLGAGGTDT. The full-length CDR3 reads as CASSLGAGGTDTQYF.